A selection of T cell receptor beta chains follows, all from one sample in a study of neoadjuvant anti-PD-1 for oral cavity cancer. Using immunoSEQ multiplex PCR, the repertoire was profiled, and TCRdb retains in-frame clones only, with some absent. The data contain over 65,000 clones, 70% to 90% of them singletons. The sequencing used PBMCs, collected after nivolumab (anti-PD-1) treatment. The receptors were sampled from a person aged 35 to 85 with oral cavity squamous cell carcinoma. The CDR3 runs from the conserved cysteine through the conserved F or W. A D gene is named only where the DNA matches it firmly. Part of the rows lack a size; the others show once, few, many or a class for expanded clones.

CDR3aa: CASRAGSSETQYF; CDR3nt: TGTGCCAGCCGCGCAGGGTCTTCAGAGACCCAGTACTTC; j_gene: TRBJ2-5; v_gene: TRBV6-1; d_gene: NA; abundance: NA
CDR3aa: CASSRDTQYF; CDR3nt: TGTGCCAGCAGTAGAGATACGCAGTATTTT; j_gene: TRBJ2-3; v_gene: TRBV2; d_gene: NA; abundance: once
CDR3aa: CASSEFQAGETQYF; CDR3nt: TGTGCCAGCAGTGAATTCCAGGCAGGAGAGACCCAGTACTTC; j_gene: TRBJ2-5; v_gene: TRBV25-1; d_gene: NA; abundance: NA
CDR3aa: CASSTTGEGNTEAFF; CDR3nt: TGCGCCAGCAGCACCACAGGGGAAGGGAACACTGAAGCTTTCTTT; j_gene: TRBJ1-1; v_gene: TRBV5-1; d_gene: TRBD1; abundance: NA
CDR3aa: CASSYRDRGSYEQYF; CDR3nt: TGTGCCAGCAGCTACCGGGACAGGGGCTCCTACGAGCAGTACTTC; j_gene: TRBJ2-7; v_gene: TRBV6-5; d_gene: TRBD1; abundance: once
CDR3aa: CASSEEQGPYEQYF; CDR3nt: TGTGCCAGCAGTGAAGAACAGGGCCCCTACGAGCAGTACTTC; j_gene: TRBJ2-7; v_gene: TRBV6-1; d_gene: NA; abundance: few
CDR3aa: CASSWGQGSDQPQHF; CDR3nt: TGTGCCAGCAGCTGGGGACAGGGGAGCGATCAGCCCCAGCATTTT; j_gene: TRBJ1-5; v_gene: TRBV7-9; d_gene: TRBD1; abundance: NA
CDR3aa: CASSDTQGQGASDEQYF; CDR3nt: TGTGCCAGCAGTGACACACAGGGACAGGGGGCTTCGGACGAGCAGTACTTC; j_gene: TRBJ2-7; v_gene: TRBV6-4; d_gene: TRBD1; abundance: NA
CDR3aa: CASSRDFADTQYF; CDR3nt: TGCGCCAGCAGTCGGGACTTCGCAGATACGCAGTATTTT; j_gene: TRBJ2-3; v_gene: TRBV10-1; d_gene: NA; abundance: NA
CDR3aa: CASSYRNEQFF; CDR3nt: TGTGCCAGCAGCTATAGGAATGAGCAGTTCTTC; j_gene: TRBJ2-1; v_gene: TRBV7-8; d_gene: NA; abundance: NA
CDR3aa: CASSFGGSNTGELFF; CDR3nt: TGTGCCAGCAGCTTCGGGGGTTCAAACACCGGGGAGCTGTTTTTT; j_gene: TRBJ2-2; v_gene: TRBV14; d_gene: NA; abundance: NA
CDR3aa: CASSFRLAGGLSTGELFF; CDR3nt: TGTGCCAGCAGCTTTCGGCTAGCGGGAGGACTCAGCACCGGGGAGCTGTTTTTT; j_gene: TRBJ2-2; v_gene: TRBV5-5; d_gene: TRBD2; abundance: NA
CDR3aa: CSASLQFEQFF; CDR3nt: TGCAGTGCTAGCCTCCAGTTTGAGCAGTTCTTC; j_gene: TRBJ2-1; v_gene: TRBV20-1; d_gene: NA; abundance: NA
CDR3aa: CASSSASGKELYEQYF; CDR3nt: TGTGCCAGCAGCTCCGCCAGCGGGAAGGAGCTATACGAGCAGTACTTC; j_gene: TRBJ2-7; v_gene: TRBV7-9; d_gene: TRBD2; abundance: few
CDR3aa: CASSLVGGVGQLSNQPQHF; CDR3nt: TGTGCTAGCAGCTTAGTAGGGGGGGTCGGACAGTTGAGCAATCAGCCCCAGCATTTT; j_gene: TRBJ1-5; v_gene: TRBV7-7; d_gene: NA; abundance: NA
CDR3aa: CASSVVGSGTYYTQYF; CDR3nt: TGTGCCAGCAGCGTAGTAGGAAGCGGGACTTACTATACGCAGTATTTT; j_gene: TRBJ2-3; v_gene: TRBV9; d_gene: TRBD2; abundance: NA
CDR3aa: CASSSPIAQNEQFF; CDR3nt: TGTGCCAGCAGTTCCCCTATTGCGCAAAATGAGCAGTTCTTC; j_gene: TRBJ2-1; v_gene: TRBV27; d_gene: NA; abundance: many
CDR3aa: CATSREGGSSDWKTQYF; CDR3nt: TGTGCCACCAGCAGAGAAGGAGGGTCCTCCGACTGGAAGACCCAGTACTTC; j_gene: TRBJ2-5; v_gene: TRBV15; d_gene: NA; abundance: NA
CDR3aa: CASSEGTGMETQYF; CDR3nt: TGTGCCAGCAGTGAGGGGACAGGGATGGAGACCCAGTACTTC; j_gene: TRBJ2-5; v_gene: TRBV2; d_gene: TRBD1; abundance: NA
CDR3aa: CASSPLGGSTEAFF; CDR3nt: TGTGCCAGCAGCCCTCTCGGAGGGAGCACTGAAGCTTTCTTT; j_gene: TRBJ1-1; v_gene: TRBV11-2; d_gene: NA; abundance: NA
CDR3aa: CASSPTVLAKNIQYF; CDR3nt: TGTGCCAGCAGTCCGACCGTACTAGCCAAAAACATTCAGTACTTC; j_gene: TRBJ2-4; v_gene: TRBV6-5; d_gene: NA; abundance: NA
CDR3aa: CASRSDRGRNQPQHF; CDR3nt: TGTGCCAGCAGGTCGGACAGGGGTCGCAATCAGCCCCAGCATTTT; j_gene: TRBJ1-5; v_gene: TRBV6-5; d_gene: TRBD1; abundance: NA
CDR3aa: CASSRTLLAGVAREQYF; CDR3nt: TGCGCCAGCAGCCGGACTCTTCTAGCGGGAGTGGCCCGCGAGCAGTACTTC; j_gene: TRBJ2-7; v_gene: TRBV5-1; d_gene: TRBD2; abundance: NA
CDR3aa: CASRGTGEPQHF; CDR3nt: TGTGCCAGCAGAGGGACAGGGGAGCCCCAGCATTTT; j_gene: TRBJ1-5; v_gene: TRBV27; d_gene: TRBD1; abundance: NA
CDR3aa: CASSPLTLSGRGNEQFF; CDR3nt: TGTGCCAGCAGCCCCCTAACCCTTAGCGGGAGGGGTAATGAGCAGTTCTTC; j_gene: TRBJ2-1; v_gene: TRBV11-2; d_gene: TRBD2; abundance: NA
CDR3aa: CASSLATGLPYEQYF; CDR3nt: TGTGCCAGCAGCTTGGCGACAGGGTTGCCCTACGAGCAGTACTTC; j_gene: TRBJ2-7; v_gene: TRBV5-6; d_gene: TRBD1; abundance: NA
CDR3aa: CASSLANQPQHF; CDR3nt: TGTGCCAGCAGTTTAGCGAATCAGCCCCAGCATTTT; j_gene: TRBJ1-5; v_gene: TRBV27; d_gene: NA; abundance: NA
CDR3aa: CASSLGRGLGNEQFF; CDR3nt: TGTGCCAGCAGCTTGGGCAGGGGCTTGGGAAATGAGCAGTTCTTC; j_gene: TRBJ2-1; v_gene: TRBV5-5; d_gene: NA; abundance: NA
CDR3aa: CASSSGAYNEQFF; CDR3nt: TGTGCCAGCAGCAGCGGGGCCTACAATGAGCAGTTCTTC; j_gene: TRBJ2-1; v_gene: TRBV27; d_gene: TRBD2; abundance: NA
CDR3aa: CASSEAYSNQPQHF; CDR3nt: TGTGCCAGCAGTGAAGCGTACAGCAATCAGCCCCAGCATTTT; j_gene: TRBJ1-5; v_gene: TRBV6-1; d_gene: NA; abundance: few
CDR3aa: CSVGAAENTEAFF; CDR3nt: TGCAGCGTTGGGGCCGCGGAGAACACTGAAGCTTTCTTT; j_gene: TRBJ1-1; v_gene: TRBV29-1; d_gene: NA; abundance: NA
CDR3aa: CASSFLDTTNEKLFF; CDR3nt: TGTGCCAGCAGCTTCTTAGACACGACTAATGAAAAACTGTTTTTT; j_gene: TRBJ1-4; v_gene: TRBV7-6; d_gene: NA; abundance: NA
CDR3aa: CASSFSGTTGDNEQFF; CDR3nt: TGTGCCAGCAGCTTTAGTGGTACGACAGGAGACAATGAGCAGTTCTTC; j_gene: TRBJ2-1; v_gene: TRBV5-4; d_gene: NA; abundance: once
CDR3aa: CASSLTGDPYNEQFF; CDR3nt: TGCGCCAGCAGCTTAACAGGGGACCCCTACAATGAGCAGTTCTTC; j_gene: TRBJ2-1; v_gene: TRBV5-1; d_gene: TRBD1; abundance: NA
CDR3aa: CASSQGTANTEAFF; CDR3nt: TGTGCCAGCAGCCAAGGGACAGCCAACACTGAAGCTTTCTTT; j_gene: TRBJ1-1; v_gene: TRBV11-3; d_gene: TRBD1; abundance: NA
CDR3aa: CASSSPPNGGLETQYF; CDR3nt: TGTGCCAGCAGCTCCCCCCCTAACGGGGGCTTGGAGACCCAGTACTTC; j_gene: TRBJ2-5; v_gene: TRBV13; d_gene: NA; abundance: NA
CDR3aa: CASSLERQGGTGELFF; CDR3nt: TGTGCCAGCAGCTTGGAGAGACAGGGCGGCACCGGGGAGCTGTTTTTT; j_gene: TRBJ2-2; v_gene: TRBV5-5; d_gene: TRBD1; abundance: once
CDR3aa: CASSLTGTSTDTQYF; CDR3nt: TGTGCCAGCAGTTTGACAGGGACTAGCACAGATACGCAGTATTTT; j_gene: TRBJ2-3; v_gene: TRBV2; d_gene: NA; abundance: NA
CDR3aa: CASSPDREHEKLFF; CDR3nt: TGCGCCAGCAGCCCCGACAGGGAACATGAAAAACTGTTTTTT; j_gene: TRBJ1-4; v_gene: TRBV5-1; d_gene: TRBD1; abundance: NA
CDR3aa: CASSYSTTLNGYTF; CDR3nt: TGTGCCAGCAGTTACTCGACCACCCTGAATGGCTACACCTTC; j_gene: TRBJ1-2; v_gene: TRBV6-5; d_gene: NA; abundance: NA
CDR3aa: CATSRDRGANEQYF; CDR3nt: TGTGCCACCAGCAGAGATCGGGGCGCCAACGAGCAGTACTTC; j_gene: TRBJ2-7; v_gene: TRBV15; d_gene: NA; abundance: NA
CDR3aa: CATPRLAGGPGTDTQYF; CDR3nt: TGTGCTACTCCGAGACTAGCGGGAGGGCCCGGCACAGATACGCAGTATTTT; j_gene: TRBJ2-3; v_gene: TRBV2; d_gene: TRBD2; abundance: NA
CDR3aa: CASSLQGTGSGNTIYF; CDR3nt: TGCGCCAGCAGCTTACAGGGGACCGGGTCTGGAAACACCATATATTTT; j_gene: TRBJ1-3; v_gene: TRBV5-1; d_gene: TRBD1; abundance: NA
CDR3aa: CASSPGGVNNEQFF; CDR3nt: TGTGCCAGCAGCCCAGGGGGCGTGAACAATGAGCAGTTCTTC; j_gene: TRBJ2-1; v_gene: TRBV7-3; d_gene: TRBD1; abundance: NA
CDR3aa: CASTGQLNTEAFF; CDR3nt: TGTGCCAGCACAGGACAGCTGAACACTGAAGCTTTCTTT; j_gene: TRBJ1-1; v_gene: TRBV11-2; d_gene: NA; abundance: NA
CDR3aa: CASSVSLVTNEKLFF; CDR3nt: TGTGCCAGCAGCGTTAGTCTCGTCACTAATGAAAAACTGTTTTTT; j_gene: TRBJ1-4; v_gene: TRBV11-2; d_gene: NA; abundance: NA
CDR3aa: CASSGFFLVTEAFF; CDR3nt: TGTGCCAGTAGTGGGTTTTTTTTGGTCACTGAAGCTTTCTTT; j_gene: TRBJ1-1; v_gene: TRBV19; d_gene: NA; abundance: NA
CDR3aa: CSVEPGTGNTDTQYF; CDR3nt: TGCAGCGTTGAGCCCGGGACAGGGAACACAGATACGCAGTATTTT; j_gene: TRBJ2-3; v_gene: TRBV29-1; d_gene: TRBD1; abundance: NA
CDR3aa: CASSPPPRYNEQFF; CDR3nt: TGCGCCAGCAGCCCTCCCCCTCGGTACAATGAGCAGTTCTTC; j_gene: TRBJ2-1; v_gene: TRBV5-1; d_gene: NA; abundance: few
CDR3aa: CASSVQQGVYGYTF; CDR3nt: TGTGCCAGCAGCGTACAACAGGGAGTCTATGGCTACACCTTC; j_gene: TRBJ1-2; v_gene: TRBV11-2; d_gene: NA; abundance: NA